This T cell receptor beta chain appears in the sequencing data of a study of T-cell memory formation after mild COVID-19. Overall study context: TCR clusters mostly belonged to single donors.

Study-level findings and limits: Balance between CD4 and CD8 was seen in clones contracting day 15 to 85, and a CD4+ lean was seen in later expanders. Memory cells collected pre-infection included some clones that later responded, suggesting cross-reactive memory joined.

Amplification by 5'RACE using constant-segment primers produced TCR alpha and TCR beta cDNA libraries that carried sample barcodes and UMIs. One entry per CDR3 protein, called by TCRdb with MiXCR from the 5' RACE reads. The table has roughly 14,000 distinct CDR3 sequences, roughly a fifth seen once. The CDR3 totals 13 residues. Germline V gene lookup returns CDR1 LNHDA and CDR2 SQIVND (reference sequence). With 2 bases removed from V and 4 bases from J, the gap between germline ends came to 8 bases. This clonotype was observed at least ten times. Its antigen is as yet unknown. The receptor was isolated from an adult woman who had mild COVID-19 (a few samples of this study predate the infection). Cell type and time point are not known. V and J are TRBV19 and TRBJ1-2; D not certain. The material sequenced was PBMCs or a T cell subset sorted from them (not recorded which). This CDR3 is CASSIKAPYGYTF. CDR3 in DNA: TGTGCCAGTAGTATAAAGGCGCCCTATGGCTACACCTTC.